This passage covers 28 T cell receptor beta chains from one sample sequenced in a study of shared clonotypes between healthy human individuals (dated by TCRdb to 2020 to 2021). Receptors were amplified or captured by the immunoSEQ multiplex PCR assay. TCRdb's version of the immuneACCESS table is confined to in-frame rearrangements and falls short of the full clone set. An unresolved V gene accounts for under half of the shortfall where checked; the remainder is of unknown origin. Counted in this sample were under 1,100,000 clones; roughly 75% of them appeared once. The ten biggest clones cover approximately 1.5% of the sample. Sequencing was carried out using memory CD4+ T cells sorted from blood. Read against the paper, the sample's cell subset or site label means: CD45RA-negative fraction. The receptors originated from a man between 18 and 35 years old in good health.

V and J are TRBV29-1 and TRBJ2-7, with D unresolved. Looked up from germline, CDR1 is SQVTM and CDR2 is ANQGSEA. The CDR3 extends over 12 amino acids. The V end was cut by 1 base, the J end by 3 bases, with 7 bases between. CDR3 in amino acids: CSVEVTRYEQYF. The CDR3 bases are TGCAGCGTTGAAGTTACGCGCTACGAGCAGTACTTC.

This clone was counted a few times. The CDR3, as DNA: TGTGCCAGTAGTATAGATTATCAGCCTCACACAGATACGCAGTATTTT. Encoded protein: CASSIDYQPHTDTQYF. The chain employs TRBV19 and TRBJ2-3; no definite D call. Germline loops: CDR1 LNHDA, CDR2 SQIVND (reference sequence). This CDR3 spans 16 amino acids. V lost 0 bases to trimming and J lost 2 bases, with 12 bases between them.

This chain links TRBV19 with TRBJ1-4, with a tentative D call TRBD1 (5 bases). This CDR3 is built from 17 residues. V shed 3 bases and J shed 4 bases, with 18 bases lying between them. The germline V gene encodes CDR1 LNHDA and CDR2 SQIVND (reference sequence). The CDR3 sequence: CASSIRSSTDGNEKLFF. CDR3 DNA: TGTGCCAGTAGTATTAGGAGTTCGACAGACGGTAATGAAAAACTGTTTTTT.

V usage is TRBV19 and J usage is TRBJ2-2; D is unclear. This CDR3 comprises 13 residues. The germline V and J ends were trimmed by 5 bases and 6 bases, with 10 bases remaining between them. The V gene's germline CDR1 is LNHDA and CDR2 SQIVND (reference sequence). The CDR3 DNA is TGTGCCAGTAGTGGTAAAGGATCCGGGGAGCTGTTTTTT. Amino acid sequence: CASSGKGSGELFF.

The chain joins TRBV11-3 to TRBJ2-5, with D perhaps assigned TRBD1 or TRBD2 (5 bases each). This CDR3 comprises 14 residues. V was pared by 5 bases and J by 5 bases, with 15 bases between. Germline CDR1 reads SGHNT; CDR2 reads YENEEA. As DNA, the CDR3 is TGTGCCAGCAGCAGCCGGGGCAGCTCCGAGACCCAGTACTTC. Translation gives CASSSRGSSETQYF.

This clone was detected only a few times. The chain combines TRBV6-1 with TRBJ2-4, with D hard to call. V was trimmed by 2 bases and J by 9 bases, leaving 14 bases between them. Germline V lookup: CDR1 MNHNS, CDR2 SASEGT. The CDR3 has 14 residues. CDR3 sequence reads: CASSERGPKGIQYF. The DNA for the CDR3 is TGTGCCAGCAGTGAACGAGGCCCCAAGGGCATTCAGTACTTC.

The J gene is TRBJ2-2, the V gene TRBV11-2; 9 nucleotides match TRBD2. The CDR3 covers 17 residues. Germline values: CDR1 SGHAT, CDR2 FQNNGV. Trimming removed 8 bases from V and 4 bases from J; junction bases left unmatched: 14. CDR3 nucleotides: TGTGCCAGCTCATGGGGGCTAGCGGGATCAGTCACCGGGGAGCTGTTTTTT. Translating gives CASSWGLAGSVTGELFF. The full variable domain, in which reference TRBV11-2 and TRBJ2-2 provide the parts outside the CDR3, is EAGVAQSPRYKIIEKRQSVAFWCNPISGHATLYWYQQILGQGPKLLIQFQNNGVVDDSQLPKDRFSAERLKGVDSTLKIQPAKLEDSAVYLCASSWGLAGSVTGELFFGEGSRLTVL.

J is TRBJ1-2 and V is TRBV28; 9 bases match TRBD1. Unmatched junction bases numbered 7, after V lost 8 bases and J lost 6 bases. Germline CDR1 reads MDHEN; CDR2 reads SYDVKM. The CDR3 spans 13 residues. CDR3 amino acids: CASGGDRDNGYTF. For the CDR3, the DNA is TGTGCCAGCGGGGGGGACAGGGATAATGGCTACACCTTC.

Concerning this clone: In the same sample, other DNA sequences code for this CDR3. The rearrangement uses TRBV7-9 and TRBJ1-5, with D unclear. Germline values: CDR1 SEHNR, CDR2 FQNEAQ (reference sequence). V dropped 0 bases and J dropped 3 bases, with 9 bases sitting between them. The CDR3 extends over 15 amino acids. The chain's CDR3 is CASSLAGRDNQPQHF. The CDR3 bases are TGTGCCAGCAGCTTAGCCGGACGGGACAATCAGCCCCAGCATTTT.

Details on this clone: This could be a read error, since a much larger clone is one nucleotide away. The sample carries other DNA sequences with the same CDR3. The chain recombines TRBV11-2 with TRBJ1-5; D is undetermined. Germline CDR1 reads SGHAT; CDR2 reads FQNNGV. This CDR3 has 13 amino acids. The V end lost 3 bases, the J end lost 2 bases, and 5 bases lay between the germline ends. The DNA of the CDR3 is TGTGCCAGCAGCTTCGGGGGCAATCAGCCCCAGCATTTT. Translation: CASSFGGNQPQHF.

The V and J genes are TRBV28 and TRBJ2-4; 15 nucleotides match TRBD2. The V and J ends lost 5 bases and 7 bases, in that order; junction bases with no gene match: 9. The CDR3 contains 17 residues. The germline V gene encodes CDR1 MDHEN and CDR2 SYDVKM. CDR3 residues: CASSPGTSGGKRNIQYF. CDR3 coding DNA: TGTGCCAGCAGTCCTGGGACTAGCGGGGGGAAGAGGAACATTCAGTACTTC.

The chain has TRBV7-2 and TRBJ2-7; 8 nucleotides align to TRBD1. There are 14 residues in the CDR3. Germline CDR1 reads SGHTA; CDR2 reads FQGNSA. V shed 3 bases and J 1 base; nucleotides not matched to a gene: 2. CDR3 amino acids: CASSFYRGSYEQYF. The CDR3 region has the DNA TGTGCCAGCAGCTTTTACAGGGGGTCCTACGAGCAGTACTTC.

The chain couples TRBV10-1 to TRBJ1-2; D gene uncertain. There are 13 residues in the CDR3. Germline V gene data show CDR1 as WNHNN and CDR2 as SYGVQD (reference sequence). The V gene lost 6 bases and the J gene lost 2 bases, with 10 bases spanning the gap. CDR3 nucleotide sequence: TGCGCCAGCAGCAATACAGCGAACTATGGCTACACCTTC. Protein: CASSNTANYGYTF.

This clone was detected once. The gene calls are TRBV16 and TRBJ2-1, with TRBD2 matching over 8 bases. Per germline, CDR1 KGHSY and CDR2 FQNENV. The CDR3 has 16 amino acids. V shed 0 bases and J 8 bases; nucleotides not matched to a gene: 9. CDR3 loop: CASSQSPGGHHHEQFF. Written as DNA, the CDR3 is TGTGCCAGCAGCCAATCCCCGGGAGGGCACCATCATGAGCAGTTCTTC.

The chain combines TRBV2 with TRBJ2-4; either TRBD1 or TRBD2 may fit D (7 bases each). Germline V gene data show CDR1 as SNHLY and CDR2 as FYNNEI. The CDR3 runs to 16 residues. V lost 8 bases and J 0 bases, leaving 17 bases between the germline ends. The CDR3, as DNA: TGTGCCAGCGGTAGGGAGGGGGCCTTAGCCAAAAACATTCAGTACTTC. It translates to CASGREGALAKNIQYF. The whole variable domain, filled in from reference TRBV2 and TRBJ2-4, reads EPEVTQTPSHQVTQMGQEVILRCVPISNHLYFYWYRQILGQKVEFLVSFYNNEISEKSEIFDDQFSVERPDGSNFTLKIRSTKLEDSAMYFCASGREGALAKNIQYFGAGTRLSVL.

This clone came up a few times. The chain recombines TRBV4-3 with TRBJ2-2; 12 bases are a match to TRBD2. The germline CDR1 and CDR2 sequences are LGHNA and YSLEER. CDR3 length: 15 residues. V shed 1 base, J shed 7 bases, and the junction held 1 base outside the gene matches. Here the CDR3 DNA reads TGCGCCAGCAGCCAAGCGGGACTAGCGGGCGGGGAGCTGTTTTTT. Translating it yields CASSQAGLAGGELFF.

This clone was counted only a few times. The rearrangement joins TRBV10-1 to TRBJ1-5; no firm D call. V was cut by 0 bases and J by 2 bases, with 11 bases left in between. CDR1 is WNHNN and CDR2 is SYGVQD in the germline V gene (reference sequence). CDR3 length equals 16 residues. The CDR3 spells CASSESWGYGNQPQHF. The DNA for the CDR3 is TGCGCCAGCAGTGAGTCTTGGGGATATGGCAATCAGCCCCAGCATTTT.

This chain uses TRBV5-4 with TRBJ2-5; 10 nucleotides agree with TRBD1. CDR3 size: 15 residues. The V gene's germline CDR1 is SGHNT and CDR2 YYREEE (reference sequence). The J segment lost 4 bases and the V segment lost 3 bases, leaving 6 bases of the junction unmatched. In DNA form, the CDR3 reads TGTGCCAGCAGCTCCCGGGACAGGGGTTTAGAGACCCAGTACTTC. The encoded protein is CASSSRDRGLETQYF. The full variable domain, rest sourced from reference TRBV5-4 and TRBJ2-5, is ETGVTQSPTHLIKTRGQQVTLRCSSQSGHNTVSWYQQALGQGPQFIFQYYREEENGRGNFPPRFSGLQFPNYSSELNVNALELDDSALYLCASSSRDRGLETQYFGPGTRLLVL.

This rearrangement joins TRBV7-9 to TRBJ2-1; D is undetermined. V dropped 4 bases and J dropped 12 bases, with 13 bases sitting between them. The CDR3 spans 12 residues. Per germline, CDR1 SEHNR and CDR2 FQNEAQ (reference sequence). The CDR3 here is CASSSLTPWQFF. The CDR3, as DNA: TGTGCCAGCAGCTCCCTGACCCCGTGGCAGTTCTTC.

The rearrangement links TRBV30 to TRBJ2-5; TRBD1 might be the D (5 bases). CDR3 length: 12 amino acids. Per the germline V gene, CDR1 is GTSNPN and CDR2 is SVGIG (reference sequence). V lost 5 bases and J lost 1, with 8 bases in between. This CDR3 reads CAWSGAQETQYF. The CDR3 DNA sequence: TGTGCCTGGTCTGGGGCCCAAGAGACCCAGTACTTC.

This sequence joins TRBV18 and TRBJ1-4; TRBD1 aligns across 7 bases. CDR3 length equals 14 residues. Germline V gene data show CDR1 as KGHSH and CDR2 as LQKENI. V lost 6 bases, J lost 3 bases, and 4 bases stayed unmatched. The CDR3 nucleotides are TGTGCCAGCTCCCAGGGGGTCGCTAATGAAAAACTGTTTTTT. It is translated as CASSQGVANEKLFF.

This clone came up a few times. This chain uses TRBV11-2 with TRBJ2-7; 7 positions agree with TRBD2. The CDR3 spans 14 residues. V shed 4 bases, J shed 2 bases, and the junction held 5 bases outside the gene matches. Germline assignment: CDR1 SGHAT and CDR2 FQNNGV. The CDR3 sequence: CASSSGTITYEQYF. In DNA, the CDR3 is TGTGCCAGCAGCTCCGGGACTATCACCTACGAGCAGTACTTC.

The table lists this clone with a count of one. CDR3 DNA: TGCGCCAGCACCTCGGGACTAGCGGCCTACAATGAGCAGTTCTTC. This gives the protein CASTSGLAAYNEQFF. The chain has TRBV4-1 and TRBJ2-1; 11 bases are a match to TRBD2. The V gene end was trimmed by 7 bases and the J gene end by 2 bases; junction bases not matched to a gene: 4. Germline V lookup: CDR1 MGHRA, CDR2 YSYEKL. The CDR3 totals 15 residues.

The genes are TRBV20-1 and TRBJ1-5, with D unclear. Trimming pared 4 bases from V and 8 bases from J, leaving 6 bases between. CDR1 and CDR2 (germline): DFQATT, SNEGSKA (reference sequence). The CDR3 has 10 residues. CDR3 amino acids: CSAINEPQHF. DNA for the CDR3: TGCAGTGCTATTAACGAGCCCCAGCATTTT.

The gene calls are TRBV4-3 and TRBJ1-2; 9 bases agree with TRBD1. The V and J ends lost 1 base and 1 base, in that order; junction bases with no gene match: 4. The CDR3 loop spans 16 amino acids. Germline V gene sequence: CDR1 LGHNA, CDR2 YSLEER. CDR3 bases: TGCGCCAGCAGCCAAGGGGGGACAGGGTTTAACTATGGCTACACCTTC. Translating gives CASSQGGTGFNYGYTF.

This chain uses TRBV11-2 with TRBJ1-2; D uncertain. Trimming took 3 bases from V and 4 from J, leaving 3 bases between them. CDR1 and CDR2 (germline): SGHAT, FQNNGV. The CDR3 is 11 residues long. In DNA, the CDR3 is TGTGCCAGCAGCTTTGTCTATGGCTACACCTTC. It encodes CASSFVYGYTF.

The V gene is TRBV29-1, the J gene TRBJ2-1, with 8 bases identical to TRBD1. This CDR3 contains 12 residues. Trimming took 7 bases from V and 8 from J; bases not matched to a gene: 7. Germline assignment: CDR1 SQVTM and CDR2 ANQGSEA. The CDR3 loop reads CSADGTGDEQFF. The CDR3 DNA is TGCAGCGCCGATGGGACAGGCGATGAGCAGTTCTTC.

This clone showed up just once. A much larger clonotype is one base distant, so this may be a read error. This chain connects TRBV14 to TRBJ2-7; TRBD1 agrees at 10 bases. The CDR3 totals 14 residues. Germline V lookup: CDR1 SGHDN, CDR2 FVKESK. The V gene end was trimmed by 4 bases and the J gene end by 0 bases; junction bases not matched to a gene: 0. The CDR3 spells CASSRTGGSYEQYF. For the CDR3, the DNA is TGTGCCAGCAGCCGGACAGGGGGCTCCTACGAGCAGTACTTC. The whole variable domain, remainder taken from reference TRBV14 and TRBJ2-7, is EAGVTQFPSHSVIEKGQTVTLRCDPISGHDNLYWYRRVMGKEIKFLLHFVKESKQDESGMPNNRFLAERTGGTYSTLKVQPAELEDSGVYFCASSRTGGSYEQYFGPGTRLTVT.